The present TCR beta chain was sequenced within a study of identical twins (dated by TCRdb to 2015 to 2016). In terms of the full investigation: The study deep-sequenced TCR alpha and beta repertoires from monozygotic twins, unrelated adults of various ages and cord blood to test whether fetal clonotypes persist. To rule out contamination, replicate twin experiments were performed at different times with different library preparation protocols.

From the cysteine up to the phenylalanine, the CDR3 has a length of 14 residues. The entry retains the CDR3 DNA only, 42 bases that are in frame from base 1. A distance of 12 bases separates the germline ends of V and J, which lose 3 bases and 5 bases respectively. Per the germline V gene, SGHRS is the CDR1 and YFSETQ is the CDR2. As concerns this clonotype: Its specific antigen is unknown. No base quality values were provided; no much bigger clone lies one nucleotide off.

Here is what the overall study found, with its caveats: Because the same donors could not be followed over many years, the conclusions relied on cross-sectional statistical analysis. In monozygotic twins, out-of-frame TCR alpha sharing was systematically underestimated by recombination models, although the models agreed with sharing between unrelated individuals. Zero-insertion analyses could be partly confounded by invariant T cells such as MAIT and iNKT, though diverse VJ usage argued against such confounding for most clonotypes. Abundant cord blood beta clonotypes had fewer insertions, young adult naive repertoires showed a similar but weaker trend, and memory repertoires showed no such trend. Compared with coincidental sharing between unrelated individuals, out-of-frame TCR alpha sequences shared between twins showed an excess of sequences with low generation probability. Excess twin sharing in beta out-of-frame sequences was weaker because fewer shared sequences lowered the signal-to-noise ratio.

Library method: 5' RACE. Sequencing instrument: Illumina HiSeq 2000. A universal primer binding site was added through template switching, and the final cDNA carried a unique molecular identifier so that TCR cDNA molecules could be counted accurately. Specific primers in the conserved constant-segment region were used to synthesize first-strand cDNA for the TCR alpha and beta chains. To control for contamination, every cDNA library carried two barcodes: a SMART-Mk sample barcode plus Illumina barcodes. TruSeq adapter sequences, together with Illumina sample barcodes, were added in two successive PCR steps. The Illumina HiSeq platform was used with custom primers to sequence TCR alpha and beta cDNA libraries. As for the authors' bioinformatics: MiGEC processed the raw reads to extract unique molecular identifiers, while MiXCR was used to determine the CDR3 positions. Recombination models were inferred per individual with the repgenHMM and IGoR tools using an EM algorithm. Shared clonotypes were analyzed with the tcR package in R, and sharing was normalized by the product of cloneset sizes. To study raw recombination without the effects of thymic and clonal selection, out-of-frame nonproductive sequences were analyzed. TCRdb handled the public reads itself, with Q25 trimming in fastp and clone calling in MiXCR, and kept productive beta chains. Duplicate CDR3 protein sequences are folded into a single record with the most common DNA and genes. These V and J calls are TCRdb output, not the study's own analysis. This sample comprises fewer than 900,000 distinct CDR3 sequences, roughly 18% of them detected only once. Over 10% of the sample is in the top ten clones.

Only healthy Caucasian donors were included. The twin cohort consisted of three pairs of female monozygotic twins, all aged about 18 to 29 years. Peripheral blood mononuclear cells were the source from which RNA for the TCR libraries was isolated. These records were also assigned to another study, of T cells expressing NK-cell markers. As that second study puts it: About 8 donors provided sorted CD3+CD56+NKG2C+, CD3+CD56+NKG2C- and CD3+CD56-NKG2C+ T-cell subsets, whose TCR beta-chain repertoires were profiled. Among the eight sequenced donors, seven were HCMV-seropositive and one was HCMV-seronegative. In several experiments an anti-gammadeltaTCR antibody was added to restrict sorting to alphabetaTCR-expressing T cells. In 5 to 7 donors, the dominant CD3+CD56+NKG2C+ clonotypes ranked among the top 10 CD8+ clonotypes, making up about 1.0-7.5% of CD8+ T cells. Those dominant clonotypes were again the most abundant among CD3+CD56-NKG2C+ cells in a handful of donors, at 28.3-60.1%. It remained unclear whether the expanded NKG2C-expressing T cell clones were specific for HCMV antigens. The eight sequenced donors were randomly selected healthy volunteers, three men and five women. HCMV-specific IgG was detected in serum with a commercial ELISA kit to determine HCMV serostatus. For a handful of donors, bulk peripheral blood T-cell repertoires were also sequenced from unsorted PBMC. Reads were demultiplexed and grouped by UMI with MIGEC, and clonotypes were assembled and quantified with MiTCR. To exclude erroneous sequences, any TCR cDNA sequence not supported by at least two reads was discarded. The tcR package was used for downstream repertoire analysis, with clonotypes matched between fractions based on CDR3 nucleotide sequence plus V segment. VDJmatch was used to annotate antigen specificity against VDJdb, with one amino acid substitution in CDR3 permitted.

The sequence joins TRBV5-1 to TRBJ2-1; a weak D assignment points to TRBD2 (6 bases agree). The sample taken for sequencing was PBMCs. This TCR was recovered from a woman between 18 and 30 years old in good health. The CDR3 reads as follows: CASSSRPGDNEQFF. The DNA sequence reads TGCGCCAGCAGCTCCCGCCCGGGGGACAATGAGCAGTTCTTC. When the CDR3 is completed using the reference TRBV5-1 and TRBJ2-1 genes on either side, the full variable domain is KAGVTQTPRYLIKTRGQQVTLSCSPISGHRSVSWYQQTPGQGLQFLFEYFSETQRNKGNFPGRFSGRQFSNSRSEMNVSTLELGDSALYLCASSSRPGDNEQFFGPGTRLTVL.